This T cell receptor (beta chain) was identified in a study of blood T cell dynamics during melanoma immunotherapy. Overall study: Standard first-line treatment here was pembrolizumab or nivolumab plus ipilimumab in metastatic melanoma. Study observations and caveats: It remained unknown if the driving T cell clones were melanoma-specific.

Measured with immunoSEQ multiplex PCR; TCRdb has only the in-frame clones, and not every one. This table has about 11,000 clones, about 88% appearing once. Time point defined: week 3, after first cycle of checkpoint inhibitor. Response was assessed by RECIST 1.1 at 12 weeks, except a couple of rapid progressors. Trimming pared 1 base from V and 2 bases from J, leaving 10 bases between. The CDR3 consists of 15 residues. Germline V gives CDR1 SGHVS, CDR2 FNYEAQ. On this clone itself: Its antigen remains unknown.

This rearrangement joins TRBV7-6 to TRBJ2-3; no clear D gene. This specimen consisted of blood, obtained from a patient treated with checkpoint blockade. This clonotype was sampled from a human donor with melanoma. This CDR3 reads CASSLVAVPTDTQYF. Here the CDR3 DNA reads TGTGCCAGCAGCTTAGTTGCAGTCCCCACAGATACGCAGTATTTT.